A selection of T cell receptor beta chains follows, all from one sample in a study of regulatory T cells in long-lasting Graves disease. TCRdb re-analysed the multiplex PCR reads in MiXCR, keeping a single row per CDR3 protein. The sample contains about 400,000 distinct CDR3 sequences, around 21% of which appear only once. The sequencing used peripheral blood mononuclear cells (PBMCs), collected when the disease was refractory, from a patient treated with antithyroid drugs. The receptors originated from a female donor with Graves disease. The CDR3 runs from the conserved cysteine through the conserved F or W. A D gene is named only where the DNA matches it firmly. Size values are once, few and many counts, or a class for expanded clones, and some rows have none.

j_call | clone_size | v_call | cdr3_length | d_call | cdr3_nt | cdr3_aa
TRBJ2-7 | few | TRBV10-2 | 13 | - | TGCGCCACCTCCCCCGGCACCCTCTACGAGCAGTACTTC | CATSPGTLYEQYF
TRBJ2-2 | few | TRBV7-2 | 19 | TRBD2 | TGTGCCAGCAGCCCCCGGACTAGCGGGGACTCCCTGAACACCGGGGAGCTGTTTTTT | CASSPRTSGDSLNTGELFF
TRBJ2-1 | - | TRBV7-3 | 13 | - | TGTGCCAGCAGCTCACTAGGGACCAATGAGCAGTTCTTC | CASSSLGTNEQFF
TRBJ1-5 | few | TRBV7-2 | 15 | - | TGTGCCAGCAGAATAGGGGGGCATAGCAATCAGCCCCAGCATTTT | CASRIGGHSNQPQHF
TRBJ2-1 | few | TRBV5-1 | 15 | TRBD2 | TGCGCCAGCAGCTTTAGCGGGACTAGTCGGTATGAGCAGTTCTTC | CASSFSGTSRYEQFF
TRBJ2-7 | few | TRBV7-3 | 15 | TRBD1 | TGTGCCAGCAGCCATCCCCGGGACAGGGACGGCGAGCAGTACTTC | CASSHPRDRDGEQYF
TRBJ1-2 | few | TRBV12-3/TRBV12-4 | 15 | TRBD1 | TGTGCCAGCAGCCAGACGGACAGGGTCGGTAATGGCTACACCTTC | CASSQTDRVGNGYTF
TRBJ1-5 | - | TRBV10-3 | 15 | - | TGTGCCCCAGATAGCAGGGCTTATAGCAACCAGCCCCAGCATTTT | CAPDSRAYSNQPQHF
TRBJ2-7 | many | TRBV27 | 14 | - | TGTGCCAGCAGTTTACGCCAGACAGCCTACGAGCAGTACTTC | CASSLRQTAYEQYF
TRBJ2-7 | few | TRBV7-2 | 13 | - | TGTGCCAGCAGCTTAGCCGGCAGGGGCGAGCAGTACTTC | CASSLAGRGEQYF
TRBJ1-1 | - | TRBV9 | 14 | - | TGTGCCAGCAGCGTAGACGGGGGGAACACTGAAGCTTTCTTT | CASSVDGGNTEAFF
TRBJ2-2 | many | TRBV5-1 | 14 | - | TGCGCCAGCAGCCCAGGGGACTACACCGGGGAGCTGTTTTTT | CASSPGDYTGELFF
TRBJ2-7 | - | TRBV12-3/TRBV12-4 | 15 | - | TGTGCCAGCAGCCACGGGTCCGGGAGCTCCTACGAGCAGTACTTC | CASSHGSGSSYEQYF
TRBJ1-1 | many | TRBV28 | 13 | - | TGTGCCAGCAGGGTTCGGATGAACACTGAAGCTTTCTTT | CASRVRMNTEAFF
TRBJ2-7 | - | TRBV29-1 | 17 | TRBD1 | TGCAGCGTTGAGGGGAGCGTGTCGGGACAGGGAAGGGGGGAGCAGTACTTC | CSVEGSVSGQGRGEQYF
TRBJ2-7 | few | TRBV3-1 | 17 | - | TGTGCCAGCATCTCAAACCCGAGGGGACGGAACTCCTACGAGCAGTACTTC | CASISNPRGRNSYEQYF
TRBJ1-2 | few | TRBV5-1 | 14 | TRBD1 | TGCGCCAGCACCAAGGGACAGGGGAACTATGGCTACACCTTC | CASTKGQGNYGYTF
TRBJ2-7 | few | TRBV28 | 11 | - | TGTGCCAGCAGTTTACAACGCGAGCAGTACTTC | CASSLQREQYF
TRBJ2-5 | - | TRBV18 | 14 | - | TGTGCCAGCTCACCCATCCCCCACCAAGAGACCCAGTACTTC | CASSPIPHQETQYF
TRBJ2-6 | many | TRBV6-5 | 17 | TRBD1 | TGTGCCAGCAGTTACTCGATCACCGGGACAGGGTCCAACGTCCTGACTTTC | CASSYSITGTGSNVLTF
TRBJ1-5 | - | TRBV20-1 | 14 | - | TGCAGTGCTAGAGTTGGGGCAGGGCCTCAGCCCCAGCATTTT | CSARVGAGPQPQHF
TRBJ2-5 | many | TRBV24-1 | 13 | - | TGTGCCACCAGTGATTACGGTGGGGAGACCCAGTACTTC | CATSDYGGETQYF
TRBJ2-7 | - | TRBV7-2 | 15 | - | TGTGCCAGCAGCTTAGTCCCGACCACGGTTGACGAGCAGTACTTC | CASSLVPTTVDEQYF
TRBJ2-7 | few | TRBV7-9 | 14 | - | TGTGCCAGCAGCTCACAGGAATACTCCTACGAGCAGTACTTC | CASSSQEYSYEQYF
TRBJ2-7 | - | TRBV6-5 | 14 | - | TGTGCCAGCAGTTACCTCCGGTGGGACTACGAGCAGTACTTC | CASSYLRWDYEQYF
TRBJ2-7 | few | TRBV29-1 | 13 | - | TGCAGCGTGACCCGAGGGTTGGTCTACGAGCAGTACTTC | CSVTRGLVYEQYF
TRBJ1-5 | - | TRBV27 | 15 | - | TGTGCCAGCAAGTTGCTCGATAATAGCAATCAGCCCCAGCATTTT | CASKLLDNSNQPQHF
TRBJ2-7 | - | TRBV11-3 | 16 | TRBD1 | TGTGCCAGCAGCCGGATAGGACAGGGGGCTTTCTACGAGCAGTACTTC | CASSRIGQGAFYEQYF
TRBJ2-7 | few | TRBV18 | 15 | TRBD1 | TGTGCCAGCTCACCGGCCCGGGACAGCTCCTACGAGCAGTACTTC | CASSPARDSSYEQYF
TRBJ2-1 | - | TRBV6-2/TRBV6-3 | 14 | TRBD1 | TGTGCCAGCAGGGCCGGGACAGAGTACAATGAGCAGTTCTTC | CASRAGTEYNEQFF
TRBJ1-1 | many | TRBV28 | 15 | TRBD1 | TGTGCCAGCAGTTTTAACAGGGGGCTGAACACTGAAGCTTTCTTT | CASSFNRGLNTEAFF